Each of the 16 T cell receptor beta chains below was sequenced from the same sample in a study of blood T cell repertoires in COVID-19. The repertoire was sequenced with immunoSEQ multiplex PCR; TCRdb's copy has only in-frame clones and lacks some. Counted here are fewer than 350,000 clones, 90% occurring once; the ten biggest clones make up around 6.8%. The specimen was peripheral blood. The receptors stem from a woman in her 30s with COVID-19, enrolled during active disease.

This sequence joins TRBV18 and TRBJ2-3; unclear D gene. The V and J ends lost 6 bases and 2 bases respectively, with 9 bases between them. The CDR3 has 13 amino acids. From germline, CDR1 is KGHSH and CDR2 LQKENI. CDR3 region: CASSPVSTDTQYF. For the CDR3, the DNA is TGTGCCAGCTCCCCTGTGTCCACAGATACGCAGTATTTT.

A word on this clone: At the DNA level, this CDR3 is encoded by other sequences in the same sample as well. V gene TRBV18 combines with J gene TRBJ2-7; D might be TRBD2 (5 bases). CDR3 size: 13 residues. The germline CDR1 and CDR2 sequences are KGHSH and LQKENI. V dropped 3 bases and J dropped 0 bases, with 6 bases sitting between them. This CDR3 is CASSPGSSYEQYF. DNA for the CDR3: TGTGCCAGCTCACCGGGGAGCTCCTACGAGCAGTACTTC.

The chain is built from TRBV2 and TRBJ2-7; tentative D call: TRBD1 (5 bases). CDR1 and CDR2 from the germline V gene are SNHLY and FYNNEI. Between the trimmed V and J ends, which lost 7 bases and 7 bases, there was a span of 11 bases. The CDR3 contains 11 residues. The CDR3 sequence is CASMGSGEQYF. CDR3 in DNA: TGTGCCAGCATGGGGTCAGGGGAGCAGTACTTC. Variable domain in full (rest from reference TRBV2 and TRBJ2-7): EPEVTQTPSHQVTQMGQEVILRCVPISNHLYFYWYRQILGQKVEFLVSFYNNEISEKSEIFDDQFSVERPDGSNFTLKIRSTKLEDSAMYFCASMGSGEQYFGPGTRLTVT.

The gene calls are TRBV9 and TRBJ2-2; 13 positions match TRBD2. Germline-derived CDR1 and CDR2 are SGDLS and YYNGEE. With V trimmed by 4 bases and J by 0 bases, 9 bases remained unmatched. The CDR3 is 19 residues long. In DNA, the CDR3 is TGTGCCAGCAGCCACAAAGGACTAGCGGGAGAACCGAACACCGGGGAGCTGTTTTTT. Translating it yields CASSHKGLAGEPNTGELFF. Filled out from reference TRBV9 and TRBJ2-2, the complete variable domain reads DSGVTQTPKHLITATGQRVTLRCSPRSGDLSVYWYQQSLDQGLQFLIQYYNGEERAKGNILERFSAQQFPDLHSELNLSSLELGDSALYFCASSHKGLAGEPNTGELFFGEGSRLTVL.

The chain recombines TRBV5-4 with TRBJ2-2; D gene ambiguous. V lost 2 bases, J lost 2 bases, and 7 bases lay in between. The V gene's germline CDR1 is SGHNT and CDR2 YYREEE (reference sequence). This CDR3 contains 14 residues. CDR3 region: CASSFNRNTGELFF. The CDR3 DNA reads TGTGCCAGCAGCTTTAACAGAAACACCGGGGAGCTGTTTTTT.

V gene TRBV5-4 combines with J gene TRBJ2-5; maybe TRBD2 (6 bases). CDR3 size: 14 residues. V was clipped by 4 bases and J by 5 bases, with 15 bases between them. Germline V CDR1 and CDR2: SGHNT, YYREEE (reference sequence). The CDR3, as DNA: TGTGCCAGCAGCGGCCGGGACGGAGGGGAGACCCAGTACTTC. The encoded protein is CASSGRDGGETQYF. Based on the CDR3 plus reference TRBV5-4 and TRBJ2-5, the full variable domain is ETGVTQSPTHLIKTRGQQVTLRCSSQSGHNTVSWYQQALGQGPQFIFQYYREEENGRGNFPPRFSGLQFPNYSSELNVNALELDDSALYLCASSGRDGGETQYFGPGTRLLVL.

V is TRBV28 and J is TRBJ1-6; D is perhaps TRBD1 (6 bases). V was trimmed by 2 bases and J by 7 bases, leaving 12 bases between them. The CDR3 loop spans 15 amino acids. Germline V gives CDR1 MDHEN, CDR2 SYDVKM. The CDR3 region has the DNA TGTGCCAGCAGTTTAAGACAGGCTGACAATTCACCCCTCCACTTT. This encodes CASSLRQADNSPLHF.

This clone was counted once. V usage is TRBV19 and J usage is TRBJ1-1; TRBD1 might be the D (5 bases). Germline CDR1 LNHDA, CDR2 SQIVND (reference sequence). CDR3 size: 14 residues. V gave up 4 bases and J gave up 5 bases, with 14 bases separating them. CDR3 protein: CASSRTTAGTEAFF. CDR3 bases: TGTGCCAGTAGTAGGACGACAGCGGGGACTGAAGCTTTCTTT.

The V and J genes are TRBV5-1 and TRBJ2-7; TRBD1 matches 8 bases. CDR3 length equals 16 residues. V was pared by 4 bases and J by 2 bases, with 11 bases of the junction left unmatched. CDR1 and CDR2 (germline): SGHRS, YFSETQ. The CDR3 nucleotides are TGCGCCAGCAGCGGAATTCAGGGGGCGATCCCCTACGAGCAGTACTTC. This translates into CASSGIQGAIPYEQYF.

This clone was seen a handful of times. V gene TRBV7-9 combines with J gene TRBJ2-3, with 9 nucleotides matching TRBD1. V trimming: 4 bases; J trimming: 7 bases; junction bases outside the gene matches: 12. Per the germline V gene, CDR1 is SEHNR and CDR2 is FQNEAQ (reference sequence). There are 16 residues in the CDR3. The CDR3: CASSYGMTGGGNTQYF. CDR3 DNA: TGTGCCAGCAGCTACGGAATGACAGGGGGTGGAAATACGCAGTATTTT.

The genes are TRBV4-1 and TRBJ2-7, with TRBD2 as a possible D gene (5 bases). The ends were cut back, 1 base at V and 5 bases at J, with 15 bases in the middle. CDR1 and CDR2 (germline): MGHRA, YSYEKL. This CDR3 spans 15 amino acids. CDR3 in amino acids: CASSQAARGMDEQYF. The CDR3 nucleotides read TGCGCCAGCAGCCAAGCCGCTCGGGGTATGGACGAGCAGTACTTC.

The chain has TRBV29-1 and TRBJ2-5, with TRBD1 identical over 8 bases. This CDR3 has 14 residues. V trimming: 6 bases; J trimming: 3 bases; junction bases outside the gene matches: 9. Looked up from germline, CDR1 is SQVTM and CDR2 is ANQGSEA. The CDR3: CSVSDDRGEETQYF. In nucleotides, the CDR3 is TGCAGCGTCTCCGACGACAGGGGAGAAGAGACCCAGTACTTC.

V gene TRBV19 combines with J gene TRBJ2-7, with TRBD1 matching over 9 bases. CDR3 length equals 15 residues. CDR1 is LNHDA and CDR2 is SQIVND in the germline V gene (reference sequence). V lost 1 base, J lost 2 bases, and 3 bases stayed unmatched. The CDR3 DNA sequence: TGTGCCAGTAGTATAGGACAGGGGGACCCCTACGAGCAGTACTTC. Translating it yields CASSIGQGDPYEQYF.

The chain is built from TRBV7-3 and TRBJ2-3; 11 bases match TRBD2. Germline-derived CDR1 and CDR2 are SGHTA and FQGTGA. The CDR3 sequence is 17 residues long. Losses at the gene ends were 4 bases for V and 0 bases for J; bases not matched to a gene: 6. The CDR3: CASSSPGLAASTDTQYF. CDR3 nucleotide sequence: TGTGCCAGCAGCTCCCCGGGACTAGCGGCCAGCACAGATACGCAGTATTTT.

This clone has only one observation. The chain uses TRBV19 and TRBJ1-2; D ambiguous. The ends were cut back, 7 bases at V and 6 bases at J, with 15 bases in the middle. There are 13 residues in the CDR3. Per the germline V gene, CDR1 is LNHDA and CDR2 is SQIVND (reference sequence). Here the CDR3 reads CASKTPVGDGYTF. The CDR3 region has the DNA TGTGCCAGTAAGACCCCGGTCGGGGATGGCTACACCTTC.

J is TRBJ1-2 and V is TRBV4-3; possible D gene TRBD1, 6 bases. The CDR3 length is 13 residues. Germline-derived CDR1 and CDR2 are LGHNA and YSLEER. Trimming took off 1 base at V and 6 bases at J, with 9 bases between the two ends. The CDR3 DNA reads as TGCGCCAGCAGCCAAGCCGCAGGGGATGGCTACACCTTC. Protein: CASSQAAGDGYTF.